This T cell receptor beta chain is from a study of control samples from healthy donors and cancer patients (dated by TCRdb to about 2020). The CDR3 contains 15 residues, cysteine and phenylalanine counted. The sequence is cut down to CDR3 DNA, 45 bases in frame from base 1. Reading the germline V gene gives CDR1 MGHRA and CDR2 YSYEKL. Deletion took 0 bases off V and 2 bases off J, with a span of 11 bases between the germline ends. The method behind the library was the immunoSEQ multiplex PCR assay. This is the immuneACCESS table as TCRdb keeps it, with only in-frame sequences that have V and J called. A part of the clones is gone; compared with another copy, unresolved V genes explain less than half, and the rest is unexplained. The sample yields 170,000 or so clones; about 90% were counted once. Just over 2% of the sample lies in the top ten. Of note for this clone: No antigen is known for it. Base qualities were left out, and no much larger clone turns up one base away.

Sequencing used blood. The chain is encoded by TRBV4-1 joined to TRBJ2-7; the D gene is perhaps TRBD1, from 5 matching bases. This receptor was obtained from a woman in her forties in good health. This receptor carries the CDR3 CASSQEPGIPYEQYF. The nucleotide sequence is given as TGCGCCAGCAGCCAAGAGCCAGGGATCCCCTACGAGCAGTACTTC.